This entry is about one T cell receptor (beta chain). Its target is unknown. Other DNA sequences within the sample encode an identical CDR3. The length of the CDR3 is 14 residues. J gave up 2 bases and V 4 bases, and 4 bases lay outside the gene matches. The germline V gene encodes CDR1 SGHRS and CDR2 YFSETQ. The data belong to a study of cytomegalovirus exposure and HLA in healthy donors. Amplification used 60 Vbeta primers and 13 Jbeta primers. Profiling relied on immunoSEQ multiplex PCR, and the TCRdb table lists in-frame clones only, not all of them. The sample carries over 120,000 clones, roughly 70% recorded once. Study-wide findings and caveats: A few chains tied to CMV proved CMV antigen-specific in vitro.

The material sequenced was PBMCs. This clonotype was obtained from a woman aged 55-69 years in good health and CMV-seropositive. The rearrangement uses TRBV5-1 and TRBJ2-3; 7 bases align to TRBD1. CDR3 in amino acids: CASSRDSFTDTQYF. The CDR3 DNA reads as TGCGCCAGCAGCCGGGACAGCTTCACAGATACGCAGTATTTT.